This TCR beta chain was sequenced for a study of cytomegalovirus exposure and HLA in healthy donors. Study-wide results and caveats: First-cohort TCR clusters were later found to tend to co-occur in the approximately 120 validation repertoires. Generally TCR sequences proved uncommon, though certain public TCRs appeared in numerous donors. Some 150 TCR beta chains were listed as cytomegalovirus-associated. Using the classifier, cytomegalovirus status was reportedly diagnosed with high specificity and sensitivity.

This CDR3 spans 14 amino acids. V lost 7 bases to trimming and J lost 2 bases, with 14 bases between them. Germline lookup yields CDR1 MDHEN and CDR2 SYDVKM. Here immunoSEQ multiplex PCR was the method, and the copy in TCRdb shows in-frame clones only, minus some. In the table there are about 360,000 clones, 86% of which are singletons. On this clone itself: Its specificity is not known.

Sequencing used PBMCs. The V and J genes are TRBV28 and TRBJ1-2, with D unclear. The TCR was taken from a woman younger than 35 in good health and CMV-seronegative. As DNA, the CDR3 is TGTGCCAGCATCAACACTAATTCCAACTATGGCTACACCTTC. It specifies CASINTNSNYGYTF.